One and the same sample provided the 31 T cell receptor beta chains below, sequenced in a study of blood T cell repertoires in COVID-19. TCRdb's copy holds only in-frame clones and misses some; the assay was immunoSEQ multiplex PCR. The sample lists 300,000 to 450,000 clones; 70% to 85% were seen once. The sequenced sample consisted of peripheral blood. The receptors were sampled from a human donor with acute or convalescent COVID-19. The donor label of this sample is uncertain.

The V gene is TRBV27, the J gene TRBJ1-5, with D tentatively TRBD1 (6 bases). The CDR3 sequence is 14 residues long. CDR1 and CDR2 from the germline V gene are MNHEY and SMNVEV (reference sequence). V was shortened by 3 bases and J by 4 bases, with 10 bases between the two germline ends. CDR3 nucleotide sequence: TGTGCCAGCAGTTTGGCAGGACAGAATCAGCCCCAGCATTTT. Its protein product is CASSLAGQNQPQHF.

Only a few counts were recorded for this clone. The V and J genes are TRBV19 and TRBJ1-5; D is possibly TRBD1 (6 bases). Per the germline V gene, CDR1 is LNHDA and CDR2 is SQIVND (reference sequence). The CDR3 loop spans 15 amino acids. V gave up 5 bases and J gave up 7 bases, with 18 bases separating them. CDR3 residues: CASSSSTGLIQPQHF. CDR3 sequence (DNA): TGTGCCAGTAGTTCATCCACAGGGCTAATACAGCCCCAGCATTTT.

This chain connects TRBV28 to TRBJ1-5, with a possible D match to TRBD1 (6 bases). This CDR3 has 13 amino acids. The V end lost 7 bases, the J end lost 4 bases, and 11 bases lay between the germline ends. CDR1 is MDHEN and CDR2 is SYDVKM in the germline V gene. CDR3 in amino acids: CASMRRGNQPQHF. CDR3 DNA sequence: TGTGCCAGCATGCGCAGGGGAAATCAGCCCCAGCATTTT.

The table lists this clone with a few counts. The CDR3 loop is CASRGSYGYTF. As DNA, the CDR3 is TGCGCCAGCCGGGGGTCCTATGGCTACACCTTC. The rearrangement uses TRBV5-1 and TRBJ1-2; TRBD1 might be the D (5 bases). The V end was cut by 7 bases, the J end by 4 bases, with 8 bases between. The CDR3 spans 11 residues. The germline CDR1 and CDR2 sequences are SGHRS and YFSETQ.

The J gene is TRBJ1-4, the V gene TRBV1. TRBV1 is a recognized pseudogene. This CDR3 is built from 12 residues. This CDR3 is CTSRGVKEKLFF. The DNA of the CDR3 is TGCACCAGCCGGGGAGTAAAGGAAAAACTGTTTTTT.

The chain joins TRBV5-1 to TRBJ2-5; 9 bases align to TRBD2. Germline CDR1 reads SGHRS; CDR2 reads YFSETQ. This CDR3 is 15 amino acids long. J gave up 2 bases and V 4 bases, and 6 bases lay outside the gene matches. The DNA of the CDR3 is TGCGCCAGCAGCCGGTTCCTAGCGGGGCAAGAGACCCAGTACTTC. Its translation: CASSRFLAGQETQYF.

The gene calls are TRBV28 and TRBJ1-4; 9 nucleotides agree with TRBD1. CDR1 is MDHEN, CDR2 SYDVKM, per germline. V shed 5 bases and J 3 bases; nucleotides not matched to a gene: 10. The CDR3 contains 17 residues. The CDR3 bases are TGTGCCAGCAGTCCGTGGGGACAGGGAACGGCTAATGAAAAACTGTTTTTT. The encoded protein is CASSPWGQGTANEKLFF.

This clone showed up just once. The gene calls are TRBV6-5 and TRBJ1-5; 8 bases are a match to TRBD1. The CDR3 is 14 amino acids. The V segment lost 7 bases and the J segment 7 bases; nucleotides outside the gene matches: 9. CDR1 is MNHEY and CDR2 is SVGAGI in the germline V gene. CDR3 DNA sequence: TGTGCCAGCACGGGCAGGGGGCTTGGGCAGCCCCAGCATTTT. Its translation: CASTGRGLGQPQHF.

V and J are TRBV5-1 and TRBJ2-2; TRBD1 agrees at 7 bases. V shed 4 bases and J 5 bases; nucleotides not matched to a gene: 2. The CDR3 runs to 13 residues. In germline, CDR1 is SGHRS, CDR2 YFSETQ. The CDR3 protein is CASSGGQTGELFF. CDR3 coding DNA: TGCGCCAGCAGCGGGGGACAGACCGGGGAGCTGTTTTTT. The entire variable domain, with the rest obtained from reference TRBV5-1 and TRBJ2-2, is as follows: KAGVTQTPRYLIKTRGQQVTLSCSPISGHRSVSWYQQTPGQGLQFLFEYFSETQRNKGNFPGRFSGRQFSNSRSEMNVSTLELGDSALYLCASSGGQTGELFFGEGSRLTVL.

The chain has TRBV12-3 or TRBV12-4 and TRBJ1-6, with D unresolved. The germline V and J ends were trimmed by 0 bases and 10 bases, with 7 bases remaining between them. This CDR3 contains 13 residues. DNA for the CDR3: TGTGCCAGCAGTTTAGCTTGGCAGTCACCCCTCCACTTT. Encoded protein: CASSLAWQSPLHF.

The table lists this clone with a few counts. The J gene is TRBJ1-2, the V gene TRBV27, with TRBD1 identical over 9 bases. This CDR3 spans 15 amino acids. Unmatched junction bases numbered 11, after V lost 3 bases and J lost 9 bases. The germline V gene has CDR1 MNHEY and CDR2 SMNVEV (reference sequence). CDR3 bases: TGTGCCAGCAGTTTGAGTCCGGACAGGGGACGGAGCTACACCTTC. It specifies CASSLSPDRGRSYTF.

The CDR3 loop reads CAWSGGRKAEAFF. The CDR3 DNA reads as TGTGCCTGGAGTGGGGGGAGGAAGGCTGAAGCTTTCTTT. The rearrangement joins TRBV30 to TRBJ1-1; maybe TRBD1 (5 bases). Trimming shortened V by 1 base and J by 6 bases, and 12 bases separated the two germline ends. The CDR3 has 13 residues. Germline lookup yields CDR1 GTSNPN and CDR2 SVGIG (reference sequence).

The rearrangement joins TRBV11-2 to TRBJ2-3, with 11 bases aligning to TRBD2. Germline trimming cut 1 base from V and 2 bases from J; bases unmatched to any gene: 2. The CDR3 totals 16 residues. The germline V gene has CDR1 SGHAT and CDR2 FQNNGV. The CDR3 loop reads CASSLVGLAATDTQYF. CDR3 bases: TGTGCCAGCAGCTTAGTGGGACTAGCGGCCACAGATACGCAGTATTTT. The whole variable domain, remainder taken from reference TRBV11-2 and TRBJ2-3, is EAGVAQSPRYKIIEKRQSVAFWCNPISGHATLYWYQQILGQGPKLLIQFQNNGVVDDSQLPKDRFSAERLKGVDSTLKIQPAKLEDSAVYLCASSLVGLAATDTQYFGPGTRLTVL.

The gene calls are TRBV12-3 or TRBV12-4 and TRBJ1-4; the D is unclear. The germline V and J ends were trimmed by 9 bases and 1 base, with 6 bases remaining between them. The CDR3 consists of 12 residues. The CDR3 DNA is TGTGCCAGTGGGCTAACTAATGAAAAACTGTTTTTT. This codes for CASGLTNEKLFF.

For this clone: Other DNA sequences of this sample code for an identical CDR3. The chain combines TRBV24-1 with TRBJ2-1; D is undetermined. This CDR3 has 14 amino acids. Trimming took 7 bases from V and 0 from J, leaving 9 bases between them. Germline V CDR1 and CDR2: KGHDR, SFDVKD. CDR3 loop: CATSRGGSYNEQFF. CDR3 coding DNA: TGTGCCACCAGCCGCGGCGGCTCCTACAATGAGCAGTTCTTC.

V gene TRBV7-6 combines with J gene TRBJ2-1; 9 bases fit TRBD1. The ends lost 3 bases at V and 8 bases at J; junction bases unmatched: 11. Germline-derived CDR1 and CDR2 are SGHVS and FNYEAQ. The CDR3 is made up of 16 amino acids. The CDR3 DNA is TGTGCCAGCAGCTTGACCGGGACAGGGTTTGTGGATGAGCAGTTCTTC. It is translated as CASSLTGTGFVDEQFF.

This chain links TRBV7-9 with TRBJ2-5, with 7 bases matching TRBD2. Germline lookup yields CDR1 SEHNR and CDR2 FQNEAQ (reference sequence). Losses at the gene ends were 8 bases for V and 4 bases for J; bases not matched to a gene: 7. The CDR3 consists of 13 residues. CDR3 bases: TGTGCCAGCGCCGGGGCTAGCGGAGAGACCCAGTACTTC. Protein sequence: CASAGASGETQYF.

The chain employs TRBV3-1 (or the pseudogene TRBV3-2) and TRBJ2-7, with D maybe TRBD2 (6 bases). The germline V gene encodes CDR1 LGHDT and CDR2 YNNKEL (reference sequence). V lost 0 bases, J lost 2 bases, and 11 bases lay in between. This CDR3 contains 15 residues. The CDR3 sequence is CASSQEAWGAYEQYF. In nucleotides, the CDR3 is TGTGCCAGCAGCCAAGAGGCTTGGGGGGCCTACGAGCAGTACTTC.

The V call is TRBV15, the J call TRBJ2-7; D unclear. The germline V gene has CDR1 LNHNV and CDR2 YYDKDF (reference sequence). V was trimmed by 0 bases and J by 6 bases, leaving 9 bases between them. The length of the CDR3 is 13 residues. The CDR3 spells CATSRDPLFEQYF. Written as DNA, the CDR3 is TGTGCCACCAGCAGAGACCCCCTTTTCGAGCAGTACTTC.

The chain carries TRBV7-9 and TRBJ1-2; D might be TRBD1 (6 bases). Germline V gene sequence: CDR1 SEHNR, CDR2 FQNEAQ (reference sequence). This CDR3 comprises 15 residues. The ends were cut back, 5 bases at V and 8 bases at J, with 21 bases in the middle. CDR3 sequence reads: CASSNRTASMGGYTF. The CDR3 DNA follows: TGTGCCAGCAGCAACCGGACAGCTTCCATGGGAGGCTACACCTTC.

The chain couples TRBV7-5 to TRBJ1-6; the D call in the table, TRBD1, was not verified against the DNA. TRBV7-5 is a documented pseudogene. This CDR3 contains 16 residues. CDR3 region: CVRSGSRQSLNSPLHF. CDR3 nucleotide sequence: TGTGTCAGAAGCGGAAGCAGACAGAGCCTAAATTCACCCCTCCACTTT.

This chain uses TRBV4-1 with TRBJ2-3; D gene uncertain. The CDR3 loop spans 16 amino acids. The germline V and J ends were trimmed by 0 bases and 8 bases, with 18 bases remaining between them. The germline V gene has CDR1 MGHRA and CDR2 YSYEKL. CDR3 residues: CASSQDQDSGRFTQYF. CDR3 nucleotide sequence: TGCGCCAGCAGCCAAGATCAGGATTCCGGAAGATTTACGCAGTATTTT.

The chain links TRBV19 to TRBJ2-7; tentatively, D is TRBD1 (6 bases). V lost 5 bases to trimming and J lost 1 base, with 9 bases between them. CDR3 length: 13 amino acids. Germline lookup yields CDR1 LNHDA and CDR2 SQIVND (reference sequence). CDR3 nucleotides: TGTGCCAGTAGTTCCGGGACATCCTACGAGCAGTACTTC. Protein product: CASSSGTSYEQYF.

The V call is TRBV12-5, the J call TRBJ2-7; 7 bases match TRBD2. CDR1 and CDR2 from the germline V gene are LGHNT and FRNRAP. Losses at the gene ends were 3 bases for V and 2 bases for J; bases not matched to a gene: 16. CDR3 size: 18 residues. The chain's CDR3 is CASGLAPSLAVPPYEQYF. The CDR3 bases are TGTGCTAGTGGTTTAGCCCCCAGTCTAGCGGTTCCCCCCTACGAGCAGTACTTC.

The rearrangement uses TRBV13 and TRBJ1-2; D may be TRBD1 (6 bases). Per the germline V gene, CDR1 is PRHDT and CDR2 is FYEKMQ (reference sequence). This CDR3 has 15 amino acids. V lost 4 bases, J lost 8 bases, and 20 bases lay in between. This chain's CDR3 is CASSSSQGSLAGYTF. CDR3 DNA sequence: TGTGCCAGCAGCTCCTCACAGGGATCTCTCGCGGGCTACACCTTC.

The chain joins TRBV7-9 to TRBJ1-4; a possible D gene is TRBD1 (5 bases). Germline CDR1 reads SEHNR; CDR2 reads FQNEAQ (reference sequence). This CDR3 has 14 amino acids. V was trimmed by 5 bases and J by 6 bases, leaving 13 bases between them. For the CDR3, the DNA is TGTGCCAGCAGCGACCGGGGGGAGGATGAAAAACTGTTTTTT. Translating gives CASSDRGEDEKLFF.

J is TRBJ1-4 and V is TRBV5-4; a possible D gene is TRBD1 (5 bases). The CDR3 covers 14 residues. Germline lookup yields CDR1 SGHNT and CDR2 YYREEE (reference sequence). V lost 1 base to trimming and J lost 5 bases, with 9 bases between them. In nucleotides, the CDR3 is TGTGCCAGCAGCTTGCAGGGATACAATGAAAAACTGTTTTTT. Encoded protein: CASSLQGYNEKLFF.

This clone was recorded a few times. The V call is TRBV4-1, the J call TRBJ1-1; D is unclear. The V gene lost 2 bases and the J gene lost 2 bases, with 9 bases spanning the gap. Germline assignment: CDR1 MGHRA and CDR2 YSYEKL. The CDR3 runs to 14 residues. The CDR3 is CASSQLRSNTEAFF. The DNA of the CDR3 is TGCGCCAGCAGCCAATTAAGGAGTAACACTGAAGCTTTCTTT.

Points on this clone: The junction departs from the called germline gene at one end, perhaps through a read error. The chain links TRBV28 to TRBJ1-1; D gene unclear. The CDR3 consists of 11 residues. The germline V gene encodes CDR1 MDHEN and CDR2 SYDVKM. CDR3 sequence reads: CASTGFYEAFF. CDR3 coding DNA: TGTGCTAGCACGGGTTTTTATGAAGCTTTCTTT.

V gene TRBV5-1 combines with J gene TRBJ1-2; 9 bases line up with TRBD1. Germline lookup yields CDR1 SGHRS and CDR2 YFSETQ. The CDR3 sequence is 16 residues long. Losses at the gene ends were 2 bases for V and 4 bases for J; bases not matched to a gene: 9. CDR3 region: CASSLDPGQGPYGYTF. CDR3 DNA sequence: TGCGCCAGCAGCTTAGATCCGGGACAGGGACCCTATGGCTACACCTTC.

The CDR3 region is CASSTGQGANTEAFF. Written as DNA, the CDR3 is TGTGCCAGCTCAACCGGACAGGGGGCGAACACTGAAGCTTTCTTT. The rearrangement links TRBV18 to TRBJ1-1; 11 positions match TRBD1. The germline V gene has CDR1 KGHSH and CDR2 LQKENI. The J segment lost 1 base and the V segment lost 5 bases, leaving 3 bases of the junction unmatched. The CDR3 runs to 15 residues. Combining the CDR3 with reference TRBV18 and TRBJ1-1 gives the whole variable domain NAGVMQNPRHLVRRRGQEARLRCSPMKGHSHVYWYRQLPEEGLKFMVYLQKENIIDESGMPKERFSAEFPKEGPSILRIQQVVRGDSAAYFCASSTGQGANTEAFFGQGTRLTVV.